This entry concerns a single T cell receptor (beta chain). Its antigen remains unidentified. The sample holds no much larger clone one base away, and base qualities are not on file. This sample was included in a study of patients and donors after allogeneic stem cell transplantation (dated by TCRdb to the early 2020s). Libraries were built with RT-PCR. TCRdb names NextSeq 550 as the instrument used. TCRdb trimmed the raw reads at Q25, called clones with MiXCR and kept productive beta chains. Under each unique CDR3 protein, matching rows form one entry showing the most common genes and DNA. The sample has about 110,000 distinct CDR3 sequences on record, approximately 40% of them singletons. The ten top clones hold around 30% of the sample. Measured from the cysteine to the phenylalanine, the CDR3 is 15 residues long. The CDR3 DNA has 45 bases and is translated from base 1. V and J lose 2 bases and 4 bases, and a span of 14 bases separates them. CDR1 and CDR2, per the germline V gene (reference sequence), are LGHDT and YNNKEL.

The TCR was taken from a human donor who was either an allogeneic HSCT recipient or a stem cell or donor lymphocyte infusion donor (not recorded which). It is not recorded whose cells these are; they may come from a transplant donor. Sequencing was carried out using blood, either unsorted or a sorted T cell fraction (not recorded which). The chain links TRBV3-1 with TRBJ1-1; the D gene is perhaps TRBD1, from 6 matching bases. The bases read TGTGCCAGCAGCCAACATCAGGGGTGGGGCACTGAAGCTTTCTTT. This gives the protein CASSQHQGWGTEAFF.